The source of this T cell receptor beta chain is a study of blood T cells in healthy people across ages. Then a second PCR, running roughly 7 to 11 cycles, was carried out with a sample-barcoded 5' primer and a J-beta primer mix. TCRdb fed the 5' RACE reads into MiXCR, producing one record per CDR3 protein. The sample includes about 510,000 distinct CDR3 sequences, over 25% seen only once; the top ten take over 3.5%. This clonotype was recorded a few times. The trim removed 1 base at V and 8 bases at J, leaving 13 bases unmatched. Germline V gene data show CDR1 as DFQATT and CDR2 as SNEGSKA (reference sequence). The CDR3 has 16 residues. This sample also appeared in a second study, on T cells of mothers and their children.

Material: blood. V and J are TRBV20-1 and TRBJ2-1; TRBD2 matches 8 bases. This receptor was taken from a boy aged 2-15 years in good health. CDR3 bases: TGCAGTGCTAGAGGTAGCGGGATCTTCAGTGGCGATGAGCAGTTCTTC. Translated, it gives CSARGSGIFSGDEQFF.